These 2 T cell receptor beta chains came from one sample sequenced in a study of T cell responses to AZD1222 COVID-19 vaccine. Sequencing used immunoSEQ multiplex PCR; TCRdb keeps in-frame clones, though not all of them. The sample holds under 95,000 clones; 75% to 90% are singletons and the top ten take around 1.4%. The sample was peripheral blood, taken 28 days after the second AZD1222 dose. These receptor sequences come from an adult who received the AZD1222 COVID-19 vaccine.

This clone was recorded only once. The genes are TRBV18 and TRBJ1-5; weak D call: TRBD1 (6 bases). This CDR3 has 16 amino acids. With 5 bases removed from V and 1 base from J, the gap between germline ends came to 15 bases. Germline lookup yields CDR1 KGHSH and CDR2 LQKENI. CDR3 sequence (DNA): TGTGCCAGCTCAACGACTTCAGGGGCGAGCAATCAGCCCCAGCATTTT. It is translated as CASSTTSGASNQPQHF.

V is TRBV19 and J is TRBJ2-5, with D possibly being TRBD1 or TRBD2 (5 bases each). Germline V gene data show CDR1 as LNHDA and CDR2 as SQIVND (reference sequence). There are 14 residues in the CDR3. The germline V and J ends were trimmed by 5 bases and 3 bases, with 13 bases remaining between them. CDR3 nucleotides: TGTGCCAGTAGTCCCCTCGAGGGGAAAGAGACCCAGTACTTC. Translated: CASSPLEGKETQYF.